This T cell receptor beta chain was sequenced in a study of blood T cell repertoires in COVID-19. Overall study context: Collection of acute and convalescent COVID-19 samples took place in the United States, Italy and Spain. From T cells, B-cell-depleted T cells, or PBMCs came the material, which was cDNA or gDNA.

A word on this clone: Sequence at one end of the junction differs from germline and may be a read error.

Methods used by the authors: The assay estimated nucleated cells by amplifying reference gene primers. The assay was immunoSEQ multiplex PCR, and TCRdb's table has in-frame clones only and misses some. The DNA was the basis for D and trimming; V, J and clone size are from that table. The profile covers tens of thousands of clones, with 77% appearing a single time and roughly 21% taken by the ten largest. The CDR3 spans 14 residues. Germline loops: CDR1 MNHNS, CDR2 SASEGT. The sample comprised peripheral blood. This receptor was identified in a human donor with active or convalescent COVID-19. The donor label of this sample is uncertain. The chain is built from TRBV6-1 and TRBJ1-6; D uncertain. The DNA of the CDR3 is TGTGTCAGCAGTGAGAGGGTGGCGAATTCACCCCTCCACTTT. Protein product: CVSSERVANSPLHF.